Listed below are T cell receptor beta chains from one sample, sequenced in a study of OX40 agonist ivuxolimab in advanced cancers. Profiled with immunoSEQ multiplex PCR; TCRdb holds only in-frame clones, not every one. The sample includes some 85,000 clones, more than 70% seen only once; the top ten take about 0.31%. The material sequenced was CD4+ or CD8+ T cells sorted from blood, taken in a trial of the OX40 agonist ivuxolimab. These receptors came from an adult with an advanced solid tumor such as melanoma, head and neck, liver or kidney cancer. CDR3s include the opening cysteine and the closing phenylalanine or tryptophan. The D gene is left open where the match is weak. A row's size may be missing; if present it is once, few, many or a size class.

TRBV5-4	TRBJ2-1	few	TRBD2	TGTGCCAGCAGCCCCGGGACTAGCGGGGGGATTTACAATGAGCAGTTCTTC	CASSPGTSGGIYNEQFF
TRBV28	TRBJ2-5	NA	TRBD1	TGTGCCAGCAGCACTCCGGGACAGAGAGAGACCCAGTACTTC	CASSTPGQRETQYF
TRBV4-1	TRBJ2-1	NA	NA	TGCGCCAGCAGCCACGCATCTGCCGGGGGGCCTTCCTACTCCTACAATGAGCAGTTCTTC	CASSHASAGGPSYSYNEQFF
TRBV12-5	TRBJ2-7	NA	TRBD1	TGTGCTAGTGGTTTGGTAATGACAGGGTTAGGCTACGAGCAGTACTTC	CASGLVMTGLGYEQYF
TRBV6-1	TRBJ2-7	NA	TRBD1	TGTGCCAGCAGTGAACAACGGACAGGGTTAAACCCTAGGTACTTC	CASSEQRTGLNPRYF
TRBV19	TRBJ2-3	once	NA	TGTGCCAGTAGTATAGACCGCGGCCGATATCACACAGATACGCAGTATTTT	CASSIDRGRYHTDTQYF
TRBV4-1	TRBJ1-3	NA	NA	TGCGCCAGCAGCCAACGATTACTTAGGACCGGGACGGAGTCTGGAAACACCATATATTTT	CASSQRLLRTGTESGNTIYF
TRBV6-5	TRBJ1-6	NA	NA	TGTGCCAGCAGTTACCGGACGAGCTTCTATAATTCACCCCTCCACTTT	CASSYRTSFYNSPLHF
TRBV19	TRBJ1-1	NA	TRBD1	TGTGCCAGTAGTAACAACAGGGGTTTCGCTGAAGCTTTCTTT	CASSNNRGFAEAFF
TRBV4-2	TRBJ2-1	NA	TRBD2	TGTGCCAGCAGCCAAGGAGGACTAGCGGGGGTGAATGAGCAGTTCTTC	CASSQGGLAGVNEQFF
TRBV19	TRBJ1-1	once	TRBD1	TGTGCCAGTTTATCGGACAGGGTATCAACTGAAGCTTTCTTT	CASLSDRVSTEAFF
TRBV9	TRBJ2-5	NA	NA	TGTGCCAGCAGCGTAGCTCCCGGGGGAGAGACCCAGTACTTC	CASSVAPGGETQYF
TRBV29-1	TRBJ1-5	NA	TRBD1	TGCAGCGTGCTACTCCCGGGACAGGGGGACAATCAGCCCCAGCATTTT	CSVLLPGQGDNQPQHF
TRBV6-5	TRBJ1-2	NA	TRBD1	TGTGCCAGCAGTCTCCTCGAAGGACAGGGCTATGGCTACACCTTC	CASSLLEGQGYGYTF
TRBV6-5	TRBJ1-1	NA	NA	TGTGCCAGCAGTTATTTCCAGGGTGCCGGGGTGGCTGAAGCTTTCTTT	CASSYFQGAGVAEAFF
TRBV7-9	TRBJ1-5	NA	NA	TGTGCCAGCAGCAAGATTCAAGGACGGAAGGATCAGCCCCAGCATTTT	CASSKIQGRKDQPQHF
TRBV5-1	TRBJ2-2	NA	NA	TGCGCCAGCAGCTCACAGGGCGGCACCGGGGAGCTGTTTTTT	CASSSQGGTGELFF
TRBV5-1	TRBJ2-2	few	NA	TGCGCCAGCAGCTTGTTAGTCGGGGAGCTGTTTTTT	CASSLLVGELFF
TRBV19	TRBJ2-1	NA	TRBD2	TGTGCCAGTAGACCGCGCGGGGGGGCGGTTGCTGAGCAGTTCTTC	CASRPRGGAVAEQFF
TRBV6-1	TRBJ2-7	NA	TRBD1	TGTGCCACCCCGGGACAGGGGGTCTACGAGCAGTACTTC	CATPGQGVYEQYF
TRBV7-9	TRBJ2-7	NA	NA	TGTGCCAGCAGCGCAGGCGGGGTTAGCTCCTACGAGCAGTACTTC	CASSAGGVSSYEQYF
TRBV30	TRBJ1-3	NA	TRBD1	TGTGCCTGGAGGACAGGGCTTGGAAACACCATATATTTT	CAWRTGLGNTIYF
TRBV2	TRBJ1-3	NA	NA	TGTGCCAGCAGTGCATTGGCTAGCTCTGGAAACACCATATATTTT	CASSALASSGNTIYF
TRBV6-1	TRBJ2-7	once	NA	TGTGCCAGCGACCCAGGGGTGGACGAGCAGTACTTC	CASDPGVDEQYF
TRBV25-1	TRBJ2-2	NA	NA	TGTGCCACCAGGGGGAGGGAAACCGGGGAGCTGTTTTTT	CATRGRETGELFF
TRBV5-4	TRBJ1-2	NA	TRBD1	TGTGCCAGCAGCTTGGGGAAGGGGGCGGGATACGGCTACACCTTC	CASSLGKGAGYGYTF
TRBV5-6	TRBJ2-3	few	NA	TGTGCCAGCAGCGCGGGCTTCGGGGATCAGGAACGCACAGATACGCAGTATTTT	CASSAGFGDQERTDTQYF
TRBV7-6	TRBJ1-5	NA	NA	TGTGCCAGCAGCTTAGCGGCCAGGGCCCCCAATCAGCCCCAGCATTTT	CASSLAARAPNQPQHF
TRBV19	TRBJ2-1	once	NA	TGTGCCAGTAACCAGGGCAGCCTCTACAATGAGCAGTTCTTC	CASNQGSLYNEQFF
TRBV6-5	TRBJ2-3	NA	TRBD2	TGTGCCAGCAGTCCCCGCGGGGGGAGAACAGATACGCAGTATTTT	CASSPRGGRTDTQYF